This TCR beta chain was recorded in a study of T-cell memory formation after mild COVID-19. To note about this clonotype: Its antigen is unidentified.

The authors produced TCR alpha and TCR beta cDNA libraries with sample barcodes and UMIs by 5'RACE using constant-segment primers. TCRdb used MiXCR to reprocess the 5' RACE reads, holding one entry per CDR3 protein. The sample lists approximately 410,000 distinct CDR3 sequences; about a quarter were seen once. Whole-study results and caveats: There was a balanced CD4/CD8 profile in clones contracting day 15 to 85, and later expanders leaned CD4+. In second-wave clones peaking day 37, SARS-CoV-2 specificity remained unconfirmed.

Trimming pared 1 base from V and 2 bases from J, leaving 11 bases between. The CDR3 consists of 15 residues. Germline CDR1 is LGHDT and CDR2 is YNNKEL (reference sequence). The sequencing input was PBMCs or a T cell subset sorted from them (not recorded which). The sequence was obtained from an adult woman who had mild COVID-19 (a few samples of this study predate the infection). Cell type and time point are not known. This chain links TRBV3-1 with TRBJ1-2; D possibly corresponds to TRBD1 (5 bases). CDR3 coding DNA: TGTGCCAGCAGCCAAGTGGGGGAGCCCAACTATGGCTACACCTTC. Protein product: CASSQVGEPNYGYTF.